The source of this T cell receptor (beta chain) is a study of shared T cell receptors in the human thymus. V was trimmed by 3 bases and J by 2 bases, leaving 7 bases between them. The germline V gene has CDR1 WSHSY and CDR2 SAAADI. CDR3 length equals 13 residues. This table comes from immunoSEQ multiplex PCR, and its TCRdb copy is limited to in-frame clones, with some not included. Among approximately 760,000 clones, approximately 83% were seen once, and the ten largest hold about 0.0098%. Another study also made use of these data, one on human thymus T cells. Turning to that study: V and J genes seemed to be used with bias in thymic and blood repertoires.

The sample consisted of thymocytes. This sequence joins TRBV10-2 and TRBJ1-1; D not resolved. This clonotype was sampled from a girl in the first two years of life with a congenital heart defect. This CDR3 is CASSDPSNTEAFF. The CDR3 nucleotides are TGCGCCAGCAGTGACCCCTCTAACACTGAAGCTTTCTTT.